This T cell receptor (beta chain) is from a study of cytomegalovirus exposure and HLA in healthy donors. This clone was seen only a few times. The antigen is unknown. 60 Vbeta and 13 Jbeta primers were used in PCR. The table came from immunoSEQ multiplex PCR; TCRdb's copy has only in-frame clones and leaves some out. The repertoire holds about 170,000 clones, around 83% seen once, with roughly 2.2% in the top ten. Regarding the study as a whole: Among TCR sequences, most were rare, though some public TCRs appeared in many donors. Some V segments, TRBV6-2 and TRBV6-3 among them, were indistinguishable and were therefore excluded.

CDR1 is MNHNS and CDR2 is SASEGT in the germline V gene. The CDR3 is 16 amino acids. V lost 0 bases and J lost 5; bases outside the gene matches: 6. The sequence was obtained from a man aged 18 to 30 in good health and CMV-seropositive. This rearrangement joins TRBV6-1 to TRBJ2-5, with 10 bases lining up with TRBD1. Material: PBMCs. The CDR3 loop reads CASSEAPGTGAETQYF. The CDR3 coding sequence is TGTGCCAGCAGTGAAGCGCCCGGGACAGGGGCGGAGACCCAGTACTTC.